This paragraph covers one T cell receptor (beta chain) sequence. Its target is not known. The data originate from a study of long-term antiretroviral therapy in people with HIV. Study information: It was about a decade before the 2015 immediate-ART recommendation that the earliest samples were taken.

The study's findings and limits: The repertoire was dominated at all time points by clones expanded before ART.

The ends were cut back, 0 bases at V and 2 bases at J, with 5 bases in the middle. Germline V lookup: CDR1 SGHRS, CDR2 YFSETQ. The CDR3 length is 13 residues. The run of the v3.0 immunoSEQ assay was at survey level. Sequencing used immunoSEQ multiplex PCR; TCRdb keeps in-frame clones, though not all of them. Among tens of thousands of clones, more than 75% were seen once, and the ten largest hold roughly 9%. The chain employs TRBV5-1 and TRBJ1-2; a possible D gene is TRBD1 (5 bases). The sample here was unsorted PBMCs, taken 4.7 to 5 years after starting antiretroviral therapy. This receptor was obtained from a man in his forties with HIV. The CDR3 coding sequence is TGCGCCAGCAGCTTGGGACAGAACTATGGCTACACCTTC. Protein product: CASSLGQNYGYTF.